This T cell receptor beta chain came from a study of blood T cell repertoires in COVID-19. This clone has just one count. Produced via immunoSEQ multiplex PCR; TCRdb's table is partial and in-frame only. The table records some 400,000 clones, 91% of them present only once. The CDR3 extends over 13 amino acids. Germline assignment: CDR1 SGHTA and CDR2 FQGNSA. Trimming shortened V by 8 bases and J by 7 bases, and 17 bases separated the two germline ends. Sequenced: PBMCs or T cells enriched from blood (not recorded which). The rearrangement uses TRBV7-2 and TRBJ1-2; a weak D match, TRBD1 (6 bases). The receptor's source is a woman between 35 and 50 years old who had been exposed to COVID-19. The CDR3 reads CASSPAGGGGYTF. DNA for the CDR3: TGTGCCAGCTCCCCTGCGGGGGGCGGTGGCTACACCTTC.